The T cell receptor beta chain under discussion was sequenced for a study of identical twins (TCRdb year 2016). In the study overall: The study deep-sequenced TCR alpha and beta repertoires from monozygotic twins, unrelated adults of various ages and cord blood to test whether fetal clonotypes persist. Replicate twin experiments were performed at different times using different library preparation protocols to rule out contamination.

The germline V gene yields SGHRS for CDR1 and YFSETQ for CDR2. Between the V and J ends, shortened by 2 bases and 4 bases respectively, the junction contains 12 bases. The CDR3, from cysteine to phenylalanine, totals 14 residues. This entry keeps only the CDR3 DNA: 42 bases, framed from base 1. This clonotype was seen ten or more times. It has no known antigen specificity. The input lacks base qualities; no much larger clone sits a single base away. Library construction relied on 5' RACE. Instrument on record: Illumina HiSeq 2000. A universal primer binding site was introduced by template switching, and a unique molecular identifier was present in the final cDNA, enabling accurate counting of TCR cDNA molecules. Specific primers in the conserved constant-segment region were used to synthesize first-strand cDNA for the TCR alpha and beta chains. To control for contamination, every cDNA library carried two barcodes: a SMART-Mk sample barcode plus Illumina barcodes. TruSeq adapter sequences and Illumina sample barcodes were added in two successive PCR steps. The TCR alpha and beta cDNA libraries were sequenced on the Illumina HiSeq platform using custom primers. Processing in the source paper ran as follows. Raw reads were processed with MiGEC to extract unique molecular identifiers, and MiXCR was used to determine CDR3 positions. For each individual, recombination models were inferred using an EM algorithm with the repgenHMM and IGoR tools. Shared clonotypes were analyzed with the tcR package in R, and sharing was normalized by the product of cloneset sizes. Out-of-frame nonproductive sequences were analyzed to study raw recombination free of thymic and clonal selection effects. TCRdb cleaned the public reads at Q25 with fastp, built clones with MiXCR and kept in-frame beta chains. When rows share a CDR3 protein, they turn into one entry using the most common DNA and genes. In this record, the V and J calls reflect TCRdb's handling and not the investigators' own analysis. This sample is represented by some 270,000 distinct CDR3 sequences; about 8.3% of them were singletons. Less than 4% of the sample lies in the top ten.

All donors were healthy Caucasians. The twin cohort consisted of three pairs of female monozygotic twins, all aged roughly 18 to 29 years. Positive isolation kits from Invitrogen were used to isolate the CD4+ and CD8+ T cell populations. On the study overall, not on this receptor specifically: Fewer insertions were carried by abundant cord blood beta clonotypes; a weaker similar trend was observed in young adult naive repertoires, while no such trend was observed in memory repertoires. Recombination models systematically underestimated out-of-frame TCR alpha sharing in monozygotic twins but agreed with sharing between unrelated individuals. Zero-insertion analyses could be partly confounded by invariant T cells such as MAIT and iNKT, although diverse VJ usage argued against such confounding for most clonotypes. Because the same donors could not be followed over many years, the conclusions relied on cross-sectional statistical analysis. Excess twin sharing in beta out-of-frame sequences was weaker because fewer shared sequences lowered the signal-to-noise ratio. Out-of-frame TCR alpha sequences shared between twins showed an excess of low generation-probability sequences compared with coincidental sharing between unrelated individuals.

This sample was also put to use in a study of yellow fever vaccine responses in identical twins. The second study's authors report: The authors reported that the T cell response to vaccination in identical twins appeared partly convergent and partly personalized. In the study, vaccine-responding T cell clones were precisely tracked in identical twins.

The chain is encoded by TRBV5-1 joined to TRBJ1-2; there is no confident call for the D gene. The sequenced sample was CD8+ T cells sorted from blood. This TCR came from a woman aged 18-35 years in good health. The DNA sequence is TGCGCCAGCAGCTTTTACGGGGATTCCTATGGCTACACCTTC. It codes for CASSFYGDSYGYTF.